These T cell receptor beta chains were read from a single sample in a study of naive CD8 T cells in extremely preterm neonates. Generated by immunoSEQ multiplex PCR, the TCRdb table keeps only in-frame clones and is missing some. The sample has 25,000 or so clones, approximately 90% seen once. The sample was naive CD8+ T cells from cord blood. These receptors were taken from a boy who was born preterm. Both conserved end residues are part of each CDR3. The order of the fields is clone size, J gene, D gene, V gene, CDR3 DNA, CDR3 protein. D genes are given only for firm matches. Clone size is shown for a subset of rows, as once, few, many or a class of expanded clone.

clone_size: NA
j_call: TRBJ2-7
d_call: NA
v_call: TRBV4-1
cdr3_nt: TGCGCCAGCAGAAAAGTGGCGGGGGCCACCACCTACGAGCAGTACTTC
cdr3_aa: CASRKVAGATTYEQYF

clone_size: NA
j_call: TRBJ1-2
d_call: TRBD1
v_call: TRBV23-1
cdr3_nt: TGCGCCAGCAGTCACGGGACAGGGTTTTATGGCTACACCTTC
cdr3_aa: CASSHGTGFYGYTF

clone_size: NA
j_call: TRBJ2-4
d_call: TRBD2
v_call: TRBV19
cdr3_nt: TGTGCCAGTATGAGAGCGGGGGGGCTAGACATTCAGTACTTC
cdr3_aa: CASMRAGGLDIQYF

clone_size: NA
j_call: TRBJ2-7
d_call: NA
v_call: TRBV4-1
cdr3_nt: TGCGCCAGCAGCCACCGGGACACCTCCTACGAGCAGTACTTC
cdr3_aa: CASSHRDTSYEQYF

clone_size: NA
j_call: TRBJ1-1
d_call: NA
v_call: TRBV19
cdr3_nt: TGTGCCAGTAGTATAGGGGGCAGGGGAATAACTGAAGCTTTCTTT
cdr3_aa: CASSIGGRGITEAFF

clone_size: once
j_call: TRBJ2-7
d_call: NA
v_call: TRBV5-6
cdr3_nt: TGTGCCAGCAGCTTGAGGGACACCTACGAGCAGTACTTC
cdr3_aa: CASSLRDTYEQYF

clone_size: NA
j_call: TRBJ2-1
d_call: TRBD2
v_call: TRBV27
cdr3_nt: TGTGCCAGCAGTCCCGGGGGGTCCTACAATGAGCAGTTCTTC
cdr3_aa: CASSPGGSYNEQFF

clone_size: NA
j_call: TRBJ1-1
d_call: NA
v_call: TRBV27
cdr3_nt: TGTGCCAGCAGTTTGACAGGGAACACTGAAGCTTTCTTT
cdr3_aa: CASSLTGNTEAFF

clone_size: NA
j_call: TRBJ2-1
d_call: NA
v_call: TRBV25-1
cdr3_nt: TGTGCCAGCAGTGACAGGTACAATGAGCAGTTCTTC
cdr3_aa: CASSDRYNEQFF

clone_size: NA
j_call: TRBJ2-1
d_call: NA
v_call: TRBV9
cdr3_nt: TGTGCCAGCAGCGGGGGGAATGAGCAGTTCTTC
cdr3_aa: CASSGGNEQFF

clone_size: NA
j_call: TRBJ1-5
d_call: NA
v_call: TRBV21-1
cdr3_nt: TGTGCCAGCAGCAAAGACAGGGGGCATAGCAATCAGCCCCAGCATTTT
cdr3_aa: CASSKDRGHSNQPQHF

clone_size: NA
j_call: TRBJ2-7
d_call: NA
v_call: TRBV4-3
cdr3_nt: TGCGCCAGCAGCCAAGATCCCTACGAGCAGTACTTC
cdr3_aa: CASSQDPYEQYF

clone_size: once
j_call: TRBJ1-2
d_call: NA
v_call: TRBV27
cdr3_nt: TGTGCCAGCAGTAGTGGGGGGCGAAGCTATGGCTACACCTTC
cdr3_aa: CASSSGGRSYGYTF

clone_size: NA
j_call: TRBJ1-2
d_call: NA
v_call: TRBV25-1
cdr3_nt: TGTGCCAGCACAGCTAACTATGGCTACACCTTC
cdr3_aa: CASTANYGYTF

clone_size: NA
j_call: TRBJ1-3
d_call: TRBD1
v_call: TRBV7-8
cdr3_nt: TGTGCCAGCAGCTTACAGGGGGCTGGAAACACCATATATTTT
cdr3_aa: CASSLQGAGNTIYF

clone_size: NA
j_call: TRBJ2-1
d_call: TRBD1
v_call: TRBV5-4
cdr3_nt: TGTGCCAGCAGCCACCGGACAGGGAACAATGAGCAGTTCTTC
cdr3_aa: CASSHRTGNNEQFF

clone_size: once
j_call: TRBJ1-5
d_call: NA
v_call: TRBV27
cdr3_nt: TGTGCCAGCAGTTCCATATATAGCAATCAGCCCCAGCATTTT
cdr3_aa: CASSSIYSNQPQHF

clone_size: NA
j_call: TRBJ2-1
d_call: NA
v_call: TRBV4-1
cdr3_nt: TGCGCCAGCAGCCAAGATCGGTGGGAGCAGTTCTTC
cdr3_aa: CASSQDRWEQFF

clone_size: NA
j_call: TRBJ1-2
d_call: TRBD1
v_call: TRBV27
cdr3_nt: TGTGCCAGCAGTTCCGATGACAGGGCCTATGGCTACACCTTC
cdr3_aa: CASSSDDRAYGYTF

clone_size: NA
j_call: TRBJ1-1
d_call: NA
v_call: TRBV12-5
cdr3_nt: TGTGCTAGTAGGGGACTGAACACTGAAGCTTTCTTT
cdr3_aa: CASRGLNTEAFF

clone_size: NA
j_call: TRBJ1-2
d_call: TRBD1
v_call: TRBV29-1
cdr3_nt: TGCAGCGTCCAATTGGACAGGGTAGGCGGCTACACCTTC
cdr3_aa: CSVQLDRVGGYTF

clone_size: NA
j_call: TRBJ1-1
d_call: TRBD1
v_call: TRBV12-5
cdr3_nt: TGTGCTAGTGGTTTGGTGGACAGGGACACTGAAGCTTTCTTT
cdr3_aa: CASGLVDRDTEAFF

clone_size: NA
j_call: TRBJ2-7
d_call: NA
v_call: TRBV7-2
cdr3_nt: TGTGCCAGCAGCTTACCGGCCTCCTACGAGCAGTACTTC
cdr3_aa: CASSLPASYEQYF

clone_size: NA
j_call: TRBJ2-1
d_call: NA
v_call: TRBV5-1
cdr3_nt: TGCGCCAGCAGCTCGGTAAGGGGGTCCTACAATGAGCAGTTCTTC
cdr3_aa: CASSSVRGSYNEQFF

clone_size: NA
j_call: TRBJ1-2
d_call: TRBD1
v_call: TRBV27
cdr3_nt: TGTGCCAGCAGTTTATCAGAGGACAGGGGCTACACCTTC
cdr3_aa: CASSLSEDRGYTF

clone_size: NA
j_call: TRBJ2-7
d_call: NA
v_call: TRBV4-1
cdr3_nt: TGCGCCAGCAGCCCCGGGACAACCTACGAGCAGTACTTC
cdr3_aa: CASSPGTTYEQYF

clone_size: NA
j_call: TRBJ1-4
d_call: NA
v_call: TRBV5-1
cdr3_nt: TGCGCCAGCAGCTTGGGACATAATGAAAAACTGTTTTTT
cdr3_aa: CASSLGHNEKLFF

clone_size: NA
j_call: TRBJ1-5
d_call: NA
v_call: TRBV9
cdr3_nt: TGTGCCAGCAGCGACAGCAATCAGCCCCAGCATTTT
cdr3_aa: CASSDSNQPQHF

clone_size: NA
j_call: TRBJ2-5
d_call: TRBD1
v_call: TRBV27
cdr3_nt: TGTGCCAGCAGTTTTTTGGGACAGGGAGAGACCCAGTACTTC
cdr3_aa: CASSFLGQGETQYF

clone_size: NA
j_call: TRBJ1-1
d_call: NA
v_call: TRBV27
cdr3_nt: TGTGCCAGTAGTTTAAGGCAGGGTATCACTGAAGCTTTCTTT
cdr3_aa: CASSLRQGITEAFF

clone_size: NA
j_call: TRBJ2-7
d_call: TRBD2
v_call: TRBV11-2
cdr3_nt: TGTGCCAGCAGCTCGGGGGGGCCCTACGAGCAGTACTTC
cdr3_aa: CASSSGGPYEQYF

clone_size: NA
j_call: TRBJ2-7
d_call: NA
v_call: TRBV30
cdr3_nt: TGTGCCTGGAGCAGGGCCTACGAGCAGTACTTC
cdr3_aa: CAWSRAYEQYF

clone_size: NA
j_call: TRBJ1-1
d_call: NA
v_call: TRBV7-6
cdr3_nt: TGTGCCAGCAGCTTGAACACTGAAGCTTTCTTT
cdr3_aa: CASSLNTEAFF

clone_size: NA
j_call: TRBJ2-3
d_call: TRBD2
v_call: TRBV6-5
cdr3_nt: TGTGCCAGCAGTTACGCGACTAGCAGCACAGATACGCAGTATTTT
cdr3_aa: CASSYATSSTDTQYF

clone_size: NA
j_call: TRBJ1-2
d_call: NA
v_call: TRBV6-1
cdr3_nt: TGTGCCAGCAGTGAAGCGGGCTATGGCTACACCTTC
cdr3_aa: CASSEAGYGYTF

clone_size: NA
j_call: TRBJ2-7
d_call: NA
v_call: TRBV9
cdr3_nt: TGTGCCAGCAGCCCATCCGGGGCCGAGCAGTACTTC
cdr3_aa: CASSPSGAEQYF

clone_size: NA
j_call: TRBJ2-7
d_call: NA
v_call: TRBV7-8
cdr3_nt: TGTGCCAGCAGCTTAGCGGCAGTGAGGGACTACGAGCAGTACTTC
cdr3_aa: CASSLAAVRDYEQYF

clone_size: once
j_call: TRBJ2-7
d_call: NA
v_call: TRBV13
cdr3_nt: TGTGCCAGCAGCTTAGGGGCCTACGAGCAGTACTTC
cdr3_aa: CASSLGAYEQYF

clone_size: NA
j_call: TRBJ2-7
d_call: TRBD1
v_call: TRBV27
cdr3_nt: TGTGCCAGCAGTTGGGGACAGAGCTCCTACGAGCAGTACTTC
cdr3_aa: CASSWGQSSYEQYF

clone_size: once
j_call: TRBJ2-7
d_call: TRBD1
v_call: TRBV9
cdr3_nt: TGTGCCAGCAGCGTAACAGGGGGCGCGTACGAGCAGTACTTC
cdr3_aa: CASSVTGGAYEQYF

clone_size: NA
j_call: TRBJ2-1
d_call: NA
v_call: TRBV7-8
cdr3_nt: TGTGCCAGCAGCTCCCAGGACAGCTCCTACAATGAGCAGTTCTTC
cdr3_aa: CASSSQDSSYNEQFF

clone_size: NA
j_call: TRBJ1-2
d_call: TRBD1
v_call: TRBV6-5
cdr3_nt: TGTGCCAGCAGTTATGGGACAGGGGGCTATGGCTACACCTTC
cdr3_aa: CASSYGTGGYGYTF

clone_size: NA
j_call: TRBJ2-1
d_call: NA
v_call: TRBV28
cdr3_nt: TGTGCCAGCAGTTTAACTAATGAGCAGTTCTTC
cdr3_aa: CASSLTNEQFF

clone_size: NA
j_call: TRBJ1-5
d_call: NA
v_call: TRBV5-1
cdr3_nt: TGCGCCAGCAGCTTGGGACACAATCAGCCCCAGCATTTT
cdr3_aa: CASSLGHNQPQHF

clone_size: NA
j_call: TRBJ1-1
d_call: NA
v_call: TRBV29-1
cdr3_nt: TGCAGCGGACAGAACACTGAAGCTTTCTTT
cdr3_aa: CSGQNTEAFF

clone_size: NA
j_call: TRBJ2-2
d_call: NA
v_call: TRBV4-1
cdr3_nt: TGCGCCAGCAGCCATAGGGGGACATACACCGGGGAGCTGTTTTTT
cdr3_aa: CASSHRGTYTGELFF

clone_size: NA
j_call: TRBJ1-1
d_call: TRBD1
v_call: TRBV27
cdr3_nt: TGTGCCAGCAGTTTAGGGACAGAGAACACTGAAGCTTTCTTT
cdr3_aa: CASSLGTENTEAFF

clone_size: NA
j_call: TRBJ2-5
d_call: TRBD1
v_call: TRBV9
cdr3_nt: TGTGCCAGCAGCGTGGACAGGGGGTACCAAGAGACCCAGTACTTC
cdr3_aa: CASSVDRGYQETQYF

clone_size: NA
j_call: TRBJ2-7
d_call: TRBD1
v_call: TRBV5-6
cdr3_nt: TGTGCCAGCAGCTTTGGGGTACAGGGGACCTACGAGCAGTACTTC
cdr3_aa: CASSFGVQGTYEQYF

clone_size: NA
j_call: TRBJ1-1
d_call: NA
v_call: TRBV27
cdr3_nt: TGTGCCAGCAGTCCTTCTTCGGGGGCCACTGAAGCTTTCTTT
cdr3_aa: CASSPSSGATEAFF

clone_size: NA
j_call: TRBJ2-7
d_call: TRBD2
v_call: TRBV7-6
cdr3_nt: TGTGCCAGCAGCTTAGGGACTAGCGGGGGGGCCGAGCAGTACTTC
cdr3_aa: CASSLGTSGGAEQYF

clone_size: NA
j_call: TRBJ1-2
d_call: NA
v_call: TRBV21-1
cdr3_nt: TGTGCCAGCAGCAACGGGACAGGGGGCTATGGCTACACCTTC
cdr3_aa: CASSNGTGGYGYTF

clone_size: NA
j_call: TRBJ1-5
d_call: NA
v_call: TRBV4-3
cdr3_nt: TGCGCCAGCAGCCACAGGGGCAATCAGCCCCAGCATTTT
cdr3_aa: CASSHRGNQPQHF

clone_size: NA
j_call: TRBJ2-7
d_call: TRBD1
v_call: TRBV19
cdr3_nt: TGTGCCAGTAGTATAACAGGGGCCTACGAGCAGTACTTC
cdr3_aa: CASSITGAYEQYF

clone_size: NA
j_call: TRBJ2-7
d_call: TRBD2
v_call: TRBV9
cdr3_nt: TGTGCCAGCAGCGTAGGGACTAGCGGGGGGGCCGAGCAGTACTTC
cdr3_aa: CASSVGTSGGAEQYF

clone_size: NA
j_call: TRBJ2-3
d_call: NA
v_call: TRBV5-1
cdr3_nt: TGCGCCAGCAGCTTGGTGGGGGCGTTCACAGATACGCAGTATTTT
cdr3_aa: CASSLVGAFTDTQYF

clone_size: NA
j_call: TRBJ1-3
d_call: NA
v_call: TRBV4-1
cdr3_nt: TGCGCCAGCAGCCCGAGCTCTGGAAACACCATATATTTT
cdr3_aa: CASSPSSGNTIYF